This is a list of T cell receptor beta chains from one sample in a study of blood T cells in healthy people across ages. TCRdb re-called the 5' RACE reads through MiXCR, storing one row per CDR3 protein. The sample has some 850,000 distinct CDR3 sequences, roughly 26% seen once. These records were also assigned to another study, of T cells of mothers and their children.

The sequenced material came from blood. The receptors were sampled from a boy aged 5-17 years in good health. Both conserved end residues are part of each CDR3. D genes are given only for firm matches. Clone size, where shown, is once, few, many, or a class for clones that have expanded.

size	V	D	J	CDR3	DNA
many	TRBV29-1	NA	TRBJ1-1	CSVEGAFF	TGCAGCGTTGAAGGGGCTTTCTTT
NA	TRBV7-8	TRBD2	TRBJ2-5	CASSLVERGLPVETQYF	TGTGCCAGCAGCTTAGTGGAGCGGGGCCTACCCGTTGAGACCCAGTACTTC
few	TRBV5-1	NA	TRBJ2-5	CASSPDPGLGQETQYF	TGCGCCAGCAGCCCCGACCCGGGACTCGGACAAGAGACCCAGTACTTC
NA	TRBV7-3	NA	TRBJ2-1	CASSPTGTFYNEQFF	TGTGCCAGCAGCCCAACGGGGACTTTCTACAATGAGCAGTTCTTC
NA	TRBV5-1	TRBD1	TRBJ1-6	CASSQDRGGNSPLHF	TGCGCCAGCAGCCAGGACAGGGGAGGTAATTCACCCCTCCACTTT
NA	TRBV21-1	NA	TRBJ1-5	CASSQKGQIGGNQPQHF	TGTGCCAGCAGCCAAAAGGGCCAAATTGGTGGCAATCAGCCCCAGCATTTT
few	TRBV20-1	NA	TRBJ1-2	CSARVPSGLLWYGYTF	TGCAGTGCTAGAGTTCCCTCCGGCCTGTTATGGTATGGCTACACCTTC
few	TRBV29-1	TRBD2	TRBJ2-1	CSVEPTSEKGNEQFF	TGCAGCGTTGAACCGACTAGCGAGAAGGGCAATGAGCAGTTCTTC
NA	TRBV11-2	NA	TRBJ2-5	CASSPGSWVLETQYF	TGTGCCAGCAGCCCGGGGAGTTGGGTCCTAGAGACCCAGTACTTC
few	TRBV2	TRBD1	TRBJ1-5	CASSEMVRGINQPQHF	TGTGCCAGCAGTGAAATGGTCAGGGGGATCAATCAGCCCCAGCATTTT
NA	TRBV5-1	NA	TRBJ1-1	CASSSLRYTEAFF	TGCGCCAGCTCCTCCCTACGGTACACTGAAGCTTTCTTT
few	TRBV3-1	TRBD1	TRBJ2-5	CASSHGTGQGQETQYF	TGTGCCAGCAGCCACGGGACGGGACAGGGCCAAGAGACCCAGTACTTC
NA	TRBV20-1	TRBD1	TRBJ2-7	CSANSPGQGGDEQYF	TGCAGTGCAAATTCACCGGGACAGGGCGGCGACGAGCAGTACTTC
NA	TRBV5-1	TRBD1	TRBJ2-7	CASSLYPEQGDEQYF	TGCGCCAGCAGCTTGTATCCGGAACAGGGGGACGAGCAGTACTTC
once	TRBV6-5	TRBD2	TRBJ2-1	CASSYSSSGTSYNEQFF	TGTGCCAGCAGTTACTCGTCTAGCGGGACTTCTTACAATGAGCAGTTCTTC
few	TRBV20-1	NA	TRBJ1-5	CSARAGGGQPQHF	TGCAGTGCTAGGGCGGGGGGTGGTCAGCCCCAGCATTTT
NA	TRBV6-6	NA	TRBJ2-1	CASRYSVLEQFF	TGTGCCAGCAGGTACTCTGTCCTTGAGCAGTTCTTC
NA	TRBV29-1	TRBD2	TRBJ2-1	CSVPGLAGSSSYNEQFF	TGCAGCGTTCCGGGACTAGCGGGGTCGAGCTCCTACAATGAGCAGTTCTTC
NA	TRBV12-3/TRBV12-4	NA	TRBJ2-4	CASSLPGVAKNIQYF	TGTGCCAGCAGTTTACCGGGCGTAGCCAAAAACATTCAGTACTTC
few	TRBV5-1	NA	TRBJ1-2	CASSGGESSSYGYTF	TGCGCCAGCAGCGGGGGGGAGAGCTCATCCTATGGCTACACCTTC
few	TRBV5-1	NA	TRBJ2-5	CASSAGIKETQYF	TGCGCCAGCAGCGCCGGGATAAAAGAGACCCAGTACTTC
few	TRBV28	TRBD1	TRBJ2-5	CASSPDRIQETQYF	TGTGCCAGCAGTCCGGACAGGATCCAAGAGACCCAGTACTTC
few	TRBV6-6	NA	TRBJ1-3	CASSSGPVLRNTIYF	TGTGCCAGCAGTTCCGGACCGGTGCTGCGAAACACCATATATTTT
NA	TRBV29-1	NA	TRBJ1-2	CSVAKGRNYGYTF	TGCAGCGTTGCGAAGGGACGGAACTATGGCTACACCTTC
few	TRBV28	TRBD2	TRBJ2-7	CASTTRGGTTTYEQYF	TGTGCCAGCACCACAAGAGGAGGGACTACGACCTACGAGCAGTACTTC
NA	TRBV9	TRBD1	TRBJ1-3	CASSVAGQANSGNTIYF	TGCGCCAGCAGCGTAGCCGGACAGGCCAACTCTGGAAACACCATATATTTT
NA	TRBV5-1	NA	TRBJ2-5	CASSHRRGAGETQYF	TGCGCCAGCAGCCACCGTCGGGGGGCCGGAGAGACCCAGTACTTC
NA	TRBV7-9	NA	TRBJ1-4	CASSSKTGPLSSGSREKLFF	TGTGCCAGCAGCTCAAAGACAGGCCCACTCAGTTCGGGGAGTAGAGAAAAACTGTTTTTT
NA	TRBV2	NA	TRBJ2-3	CASIAVSSTDTQYF	TGTGCCAGCATAGCGGTTTCTAGCACAGATACGCAGTATTTT
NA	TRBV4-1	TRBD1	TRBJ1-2	CASSQLFLRQGANYGYTF	TGCGCCAGCAGCCAGCTGTTTTTACGACAGGGGGCAAACTATGGCTACACCTTC
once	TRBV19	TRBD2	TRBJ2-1	CASSIRLAGGINEQFF	TGTGCCAGTAGTATTCGACTAGCGGGGGGGATTAATGAGCAGTTCTTC
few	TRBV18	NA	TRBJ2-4	CASSPAGNQNIQYF	TGTGCCAGCTCACCAGCAGGGAACCAAAACATTCAGTACTTC
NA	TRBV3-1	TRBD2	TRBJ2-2	CASSPWTSGTGELFF	TGTGCCAGCAGCCCATGGACTAGCGGGACCGGGGAGCTGTTTTTT
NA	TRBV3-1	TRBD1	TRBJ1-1	CASSQNPLDRGVGAFF	TGTGCCAGCAGCCAAAATCCCCTGGACAGGGGCGTCGGAGCTTTCTTT
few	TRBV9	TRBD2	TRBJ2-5	CASSVRGLAGHQETQYF	TGTGCCAGCAGCGTAAGGGGACTAGCGGGCCACCAAGAGACCCAGTACTTC
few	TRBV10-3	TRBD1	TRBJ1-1	CAIREQGAVNTEAFF	TGTGCCATCAGGGAACAGGGGGCAGTGAACACTGAAGCTTTCTTT
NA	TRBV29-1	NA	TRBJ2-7	CSVEDFGQGTYF	NA
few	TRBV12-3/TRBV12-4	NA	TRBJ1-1	CASSLVRDTEAFF	TGTGCCAGCAGTTTAGTCAGGGACACTGAAGCTTTCTTT
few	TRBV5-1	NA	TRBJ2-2	CASSWTSGTVNTGELFF	TGCGCCAGCAGCTGGACATCGGGGACGGTGAACACCGGGGAGCTGTTTTTT
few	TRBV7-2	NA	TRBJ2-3	CASSNRVKTDTQYF	TGTGCCAGCAGCAACAGGGTAAAGACAGATACGCAGTATTTT
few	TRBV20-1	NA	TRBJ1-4	CSARDTGSEKLFF	TGCAGTGCTAGAGATACGGGGAGCGAAAAACTGTTTTTT
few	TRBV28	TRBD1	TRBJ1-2	CASSPATGSYGYTF	TGTGCCAGCAGTCCAGCGACAGGGAGCTATGGCTACACCTTC
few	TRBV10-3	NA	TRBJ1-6	CAISAGGASPLHF	TGTGCCATCAGTGCGGGGGGGGCTTCACCCCTCCACTTT